This T cell receptor beta chain was observed in a study of shared clonotypes between healthy human individuals. This clone was seen a few times. This CDR3 has 16 amino acids. Trimming cost V 1 base and J 4 bases, with 16 bases left between them. CDR1 and CDR2 from the germline V gene are SEHNR and FQNEAQ (reference sequence). Deep was the level used in running the assay. Generated by immunoSEQ multiplex PCR, the TCRdb table keeps only in-frame clones and is missing some. The sample lists about 1 million clones, around 74% seen once, with approximately 1.5% in the top ten. This receptor was identified in a young man in good health. The V call is TRBV7-9, the J call TRBJ1-2; unclear D gene. Sequencing input: memory CD4+ T cells sorted from blood. Subset reported: CD45RA-negative fraction. The CDR3 spells CASSLGPSQRAYGYTF. DNA of the CDR3: TGTGCCAGCAGCTTAGGCCCCTCCCAGAGGGCCTATGGCTACACCTTC.